The clone carrying this TCR beta chain was counted a single time. The target antigen is unknown. The sample comes from a study of shared clonotypes between healthy human individuals. CDR3 length: 17 residues. Germline CDR1 and CDR2: LNHDA and SQIVND (reference sequence). Trimming removed 5 bases from V and 0 bases from J; junction bases left unmatched: 8. Study findings and constraints: Only blood was sampled; tissue repertoires likely differ.

Naive-designated CD8 cells lacked CD45RO, were positively enriched for CCR7, and omitted terminally differentiated effector memory CD45RA+ cells. The data were produced by immunoSEQ multiplex PCR, yet TCRdb's version contains in-frame clones alone and is incomplete. The sample has fewer than 1 million clones, 90% to 98% seen once; the top ten hold about 0.25%. This receptor was taken from a man younger than 40 in good health. Sequenced input: naive CD8+ T cells sorted from blood. The chain is built from TRBV19 and TRBJ2-2; 8 nucleotides align to TRBD1. The CDR3 loop is CASSHDRQGPNTGELFF. The CDR3, as DNA: TGTGCCAGTAGTCACGATCGACAGGGGCCGAACACCGGGGAGCTGTTTTTT.